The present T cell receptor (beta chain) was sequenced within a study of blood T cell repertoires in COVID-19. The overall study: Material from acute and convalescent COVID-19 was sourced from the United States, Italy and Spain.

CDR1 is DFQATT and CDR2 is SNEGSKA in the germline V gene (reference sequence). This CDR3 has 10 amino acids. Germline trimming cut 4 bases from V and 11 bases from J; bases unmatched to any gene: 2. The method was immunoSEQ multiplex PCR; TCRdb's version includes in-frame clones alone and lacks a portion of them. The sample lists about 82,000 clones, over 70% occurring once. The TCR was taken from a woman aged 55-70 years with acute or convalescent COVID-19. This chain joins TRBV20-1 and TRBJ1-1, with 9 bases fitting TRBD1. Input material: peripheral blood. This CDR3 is CSANRGQAFF. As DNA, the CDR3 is TGCAGTGCTAACAGGGGGCAGGCTTTCTTT.